One and the same sample provided the 15 T cell receptor beta chains below, sequenced in a study of STAT5B mutations in CD4+ large granular lymphocyte leukemia. Using immunoSEQ multiplex PCR, the repertoire was profiled, and TCRdb retains in-frame clones only, with some absent. The table records 22,000 or so clones, 82% of them present only once. Material: CD4+ T cells from blood buffy coats. Every receptor here comes from a human donor in good health.

V is TRBV9 and J is TRBJ2-1; D is ambiguous. This CDR3 comprises 12 residues. Germline V gene data show CDR1 as SGDLS and CDR2 as YYNGEE. V dropped 7 bases and J dropped 2 bases, with 7 bases sitting between them. The chain's CDR3 is CASADPYNEQFF. The DNA for the CDR3 is TGTGCCAGCGCCGACCCCTACAATGAGCAGTTCTTC.

The chain links TRBV10-3 to TRBJ2-1; 9 nucleotides align to TRBD2. With 4 bases clipped from V and 6 bases from J, the junction kept 4 bases outside the gene matches. There are 14 residues in the CDR3. Germline CDR1 and CDR2: ENHRY and SYGVKD. The CDR3 loop reads CAISGTSVVNEQFF. The CDR3 DNA follows: TGTGCCATCAGTGGGACTAGCGTCGTCAATGAGCAGTTCTTC.

The chain combines TRBV2 with TRBJ2-2; D gene unclear. This CDR3 spans 13 amino acids. Germline-derived CDR1 and CDR2 are SNHLY and FYNNEI. Trimming left V 1 base short and J 7 bases short, with 7 bases between. The CDR3 nucleotides read TGTGCCAGCAGTGAAGGGGGTGGCGGGGAGCTGTTTTTT. Translating gives CASSEGGGGELFF.

This clone was seen just once. The chain links TRBV5-1 to TRBJ2-3, with TRBD2 identical over 13 bases. The trim removed 0 bases at V and 6 bases at J, leaving 7 bases unmatched. The CDR3 has 17 residues. The germline V gene has CDR1 SGHRS and CDR2 YFSETQ. The CDR3 DNA follows: TGCGCCAGCAGCTTGGCCGGACTAGCGGGGGCGGGGGATACGCAGTATTTT. It translates to CASSLAGLAGAGDTQYF.

The chain is built from TRBV7-9 and TRBJ1-1, with TRBD1 matching 8 bases. J lost 0 bases, V lost 5 bases, and 5 bases had no gene match. Germline V lookup: CDR1 SEHNR, CDR2 FQNEAQ (reference sequence). CDR3 length equals 15 residues. The CDR3 bases are TGTGCCAGCAGCCCGAGACAGGGGATGAACACTGAAGCTTTCTTT. It yields the protein CASSPRQGMNTEAFF.

This clone has a handful of counts. The chain uses TRBV7-9 and TRBJ2-5; 10 bases are shared with TRBD1. The CDR3 loop spans 15 amino acids. Germline V gives CDR1 SEHNR, CDR2 FQNEAQ (reference sequence). Unmatched junction bases numbered 8, after V lost 5 bases and J lost 5 bases. The CDR3 sequence: CASSRGGQGMETQYF. As DNA, the CDR3 is TGTGCCAGCAGCCGAGGGGGACAGGGGATGGAGACCCAGTACTTC. The complete variable domain, with remaining parts taken from reference TRBV7-9 and TRBJ2-5, reads DTGVSQNPRHKITKRGQNVTFRCDPISEHNRLYWYRQTLGQGPEFLTYFQNEAQLEKSRLLSDRFSAERPKGSFSTLEIQRTEQGDSAMYLCASSRGGQGMETQYFGPGTRLLVL.

V and J are TRBV19 and TRBJ2-3; D is unresolved. CDR1 is LNHDA, CDR2 SQIVND, per germline (reference sequence). This CDR3 is built from 12 residues. V lost 6 bases to trimming and J lost 11 bases, with 15 bases between them. The CDR3 DNA reads as TGTGCCAGTAGGCCCGACAATAATATGCAGTATTTT. Its protein is CASRPDNNMQYF.

The chain couples TRBV10-1 to TRBJ2-2; tentative D call: TRBD2 (5 bases). Germline assignment: CDR1 WNHNN and CDR2 SYGVQD (reference sequence). Trimming took off 11 bases at V and 3 bases at J, with 13 bases between the two ends. The CDR3 is made up of 13 amino acids. In DNA form, the CDR3 reads TGCGCCGTACGGACTGCCGACACCGGGGAGCTGTTTTTT. This gives the protein CAVRTADTGELFF.

This sequence joins TRBV2 and TRBJ2-2; a possible D gene is TRBD1 (6 bases). CDR3 length: 13 amino acids. CDR1 SNHLY and CDR2 FYNNEI come from the germline V gene. V lost 5 bases to trimming and J lost 4 bases, with 8 bases between them. This chain's CDR3 is CASSTDSTGELFF. The CDR3 bases are TGTGCCAGCAGTACGGACAGCACCGGGGAGCTGTTTTTT.

The chain joins TRBV9 to TRBJ1-2; maybe TRBD1 (5 bases). From germline, CDR1 is SGDLS and CDR2 YYNGEE. This CDR3 comprises 13 residues. V dropped 2 bases and J dropped 5 bases, with 10 bases sitting between them. CDR3 loop: CASSVSGGYGYTF. DNA for the CDR3: TGTGCCAGCAGCGTGTCGGGGGGGTATGGCTACACCTTC. Looking up the rest from reference TRBV9 and TRBJ1-2 gives the full variable domain: DSGVTQTPKHLITATGQRVTLRCSPRSGDLSVYWYQQSLDQGLQFLIQYYNGEERAKGNILERFSAQQFPDLHSELNLSSLELGDSALYFCASSVSGGYGYTFGSGTRLTVV.

This clone has a single count. The CDR3 sequence: CASSLGVTVLLDTQYF. The CDR3 nucleotides read TGTGCCAGCAGCCTAGGAGTGACAGTACTCTTAGATACGCAGTATTTT. The chain links TRBV9 to TRBJ2-3; TRBD1 might be the D (5 bases). The germline V and J ends were trimmed by 4 bases and 5 bases, with 20 bases remaining between them. The CDR3 sequence is 16 residues long. Germline lookup yields CDR1 SGDLS and CDR2 YYNGEE.

CDR3 in DNA: TGTGCCAGTAGTCCGGGGGAGATCTCCTTACACGAGCAGTACTTC. Translated: CASSPGEISLHEQYF. The V and J genes are TRBV19 and TRBJ2-7, with D perhaps matching TRBD2 (6 bases). CDR1 and CDR2 from the germline V gene are LNHDA and SQIVND (reference sequence). V was cut by 5 bases and J by 5 bases, with 19 bases left in between. The CDR3 runs 15 residues.

V and J are TRBV7-2 and TRBJ2-2; TRBD2 matches at 12 bases. Germline assignment: CDR1 SGHTA and CDR2 FQGNSA. The CDR3 is 15 residues long. Trimming removed 8 bases from V and 3 bases from J; junction bases left unmatched: 4. The CDR3 nucleotides are TGTGCCAGCCTCCTAGCGGGAGGGTACACCGGGGAGCTGTTTTTT. Amino acid sequence: CASLLAGGYTGELFF.

This chain joins TRBV9 and TRBJ2-5, with TRBD2 matching 13 bases. With V trimmed by 2 bases and J by 2 bases, 3 bases remained unmatched. Per the germline V gene, CDR1 is SGDLS and CDR2 is YYNGEE. The CDR3 totals 16 residues. CDR3 bases: TGTGCCAGCAGCGTCAGACTAGCGGGAGGACAAGAGACCCAGTACTTC. Translating gives CASSVRLAGGQETQYF. Filled out from reference TRBV9 and TRBJ2-5, the complete variable domain reads DSGVTQTPKHLITATGQRVTLRCSPRSGDLSVYWYQQSLDQGLQFLIQYYNGEERAKGNILERFSAQQFPDLHSELNLSSLELGDSALYFCASSVRLAGGQETQYFGPGTRLLVL.

This chain links TRBV6-1 with TRBJ2-7; TRBD2 agrees at 7 bases. CDR1 and CDR2 from the germline V gene are MNHNS and SASEGT. V was clipped by 5 bases and J by 5 bases; unmatched bases: 9. This CDR3 region has 14 residues. CDR3 sequence: CASSIRDYLDEQYF. The CDR3 DNA reads as TGTGCCAGCAGTATACGGGACTACCTCGACGAGCAGTACTTC.